The following is a T cell receptor (beta chain) sequence with its context. The entry originates in a study of T cell repertoires in ileal Crohn's disease. As for the study in general: At surgery, about 38% of patients smoked, with median disease duration 7.9 years.

The J segment lost 12 bases and the V segment lost 4 bases, leaving 13 bases of the junction unmatched. The CDR3 covers 14 residues. CDR1 is SGHDN and CDR2 is FVKESK in the germline V gene. Method: immunoSEQ multiplex PCR; TCRdb's copy keeps in-frame clones and lacks some. The top ten hold around 3.6% of the sample, which has thousands of clones, just under 95% seen once. The sequence came from an adult with Crohn's disease. Sequencing used ileal tissue. The rearrangement links TRBV14 to TRBJ1-2; 8 bases fit TRBD1. The DNA for the CDR3 is TGTGCCAGCAGCCTTAGAGGGGACAGGTCGTTCCACACCTTC. It encodes CASSLRGDRSFHTF. Full variable domain (outside the CDR3, taken from reference TRBV14 and TRBJ1-2): EAGVTQFPSHSVIEKGQTVTLRCDPISGHDNLYWYRRVMGKEIKFLLHFVKESKQDESGMPNNRFLAERTGGTYSTLKVQPAELEDSGVYFCASSLRGDRSFHTFGSGTRLTVV.